Included here is one TCR beta chain sequence, with context. The antigen is not known. The protocol was immunoSEQ multiplex PCR, while the TCRdb copy is restricted to in-frame clones and leaves out a portion. The sample has approximately 60,000 clones; 75% to 85% are singletons. This sample stems from a study of OX40 agonist ivuxolimab in advanced cancers. Study-level information: A male proportion of over 75% was recorded, with mean age around 55 years and range roughly 23 to 79.

CDR3 size: 17 residues. Per germline, CDR1 SGDLS and CDR2 YYNGEE. Trimming removed 4 bases from V and 3 bases from J; junction bases left unmatched: 8. Study outcomes and limitations: It was also the case that some nonresponders had low normalized T-cell clonal expansion. Clonal expansion from baseline to week 6 occurred in both CD4+ and CD8+ T cells. Those patients achieving a partial response at 0.1-3.0 mg/kg showed among the lowest clonal expansion.

The material sequenced was CD4+ or CD8+ T cells sorted from blood, taken in a trial of the OX40 agonist ivuxolimab. The chain uses TRBV9 and TRBJ2-2, with TRBD1 identical over 11 bases. The sequence was obtained from an adult with an advanced solid tumor such as melanoma, head and neck, liver or kidney cancer. The CDR3 nucleotides read TGTGCCAGCAGCCCCCGGGGGGACAGGGGGTACACCGGGGAGCTGTTTTTT. Encoded protein: CASSPRGDRGYTGELFF.